Following are 18 T cell receptor beta chains from one sample sequenced in a study of early T cells in non-severe SARS-CoV-2 infection. One entry per CDR3 protein, called by TCRdb with MiXCR from the 5' RACE reads. The table shows tens of thousands of distinct CDR3 sequences, with 5.5% to 7.5% occurring only once. The sequenced material came from whole blood. The source of these receptors is an adult who was a healthcare worker with PCR-confirmed SARS-CoV-2 infection or an uninfected control (not recorded which).

In its sample, this clonotype was seen a few times. This rearrangement joins TRBV18 to TRBJ2-3, with 13 bases fitting TRBD2. The CDR3 is made up of 15 amino acids. Germline values: CDR1 KGHSH, CDR2 LQKENI. With V trimmed by 5 bases and J by 5 bases, 4 bases remained unmatched. CDR3 loop: CASSYGLAGEDTQYF. The DNA for the CDR3 is TGTGCCAGCTCATATGGACTAGCGGGAGAAGATACGCAGTATTTT.

A note on this clonotype: This likely traces to a read error, being one base from a far larger clone. The rearrangement uses TRBV7-9 and TRBJ2-6; no reliable D call. Germline V gene data show CDR1 as SEHNR and CDR2 as FQNEAQ (reference sequence). The CDR3 is 13 amino acids. The CDR3 is CASSLAGTNVLTF. The CDR3 bases are TGTGCCAGCAGCTTAGCTGGGACCAACGTCCTGACTTTC.

The table lists this clonotype with many counts. This chain uses TRBV6-1 with TRBJ1-2; 7 bases are shared with TRBD1. V shed 0 bases, J shed 4 bases, and the junction held 5 bases outside the gene matches. The CDR3 runs to 15 residues. Germline V gene data show CDR1 as MNHNS and CDR2 as SASEGT. CDR3 amino acids: CASSEALQGVYGYTF. The DNA of the CDR3 is TGTGCCAGCAGTGAAGCTTTGCAGGGGGTCTATGGCTACACCTTC.

This clonotype occurred many times. This CDR3 is CASSYSGRGETQYF. DNA of the CDR3: TGTGCCAGCAGCTATAGCGGGAGGGGAGAGACCCAGTACTTC. The chain links TRBV7-2 to TRBJ2-5; 11 bases line up with TRBD2. Losses at the gene ends were 4 bases for V and 4 bases for J; bases not matched to a gene: 2. From germline, CDR1 is SGHTA and CDR2 FQGNSA. The CDR3 covers 14 residues.

This clonotype occurred a few times. This chain connects TRBV11-2 to TRBJ2-2; D is possibly TRBD2 (7 bases). Trimming removed 8 bases at V and 4 bases at J, with 11 bases between. Germline values: CDR1 SGHAT, CDR2 FQNNGV. The CDR3 length is 13 residues. CDR3 DNA: TGTGCCAGCGGGGGGGCAGGCACCGGGGAGCTGTTTTTT. Protein: CASGGAGTGELFF.

This clonotype has at least ten counts. The chain couples TRBV20-1 to TRBJ2-1; D is unresolved. Trimming pared 6 bases from V and 9 bases from J, leaving 12 bases between. The germline V gene has CDR1 DFQATT and CDR2 SNEGSKA (reference sequence). This CDR3 has 11 amino acids. The CDR3 DNA follows: TGCAGTGCCACCACGCCCCGTGAGCAGTTCTTC. The encoded protein is CSATTPREQFF.

The chain has TRBV20-1 and TRBJ2-1; 8 bases match TRBD1. Germline V gene data show CDR1 as DFQATT and CDR2 as SNEGSKA (reference sequence). Losses at the gene ends were 6 bases for V and 7 bases for J; bases not matched to a gene: 8. The CDR3 covers 13 residues. The CDR3 region is CSATGQVPNEQFF. CDR3 nucleotide sequence: TGCAGTGCCACGGGACAGGTTCCAAATGAGCAGTTCTTC.

This clonotype was detected many times. The V call is TRBV21-1, the J call TRBJ2-3. TRBV21-1 is termed a pseudogene. There are 13 residues in the CDR3. The chain's CDR3 is CASPTCNPDTQYF. As DNA, the CDR3 is TGTGCCAGCCCCACCTGCAACCCAGATACGCAGTATTTT.

This clonotype has more than one count but fewer than ten. J is TRBJ2-7 and V is TRBV3-1; tentative D call: TRBD2 (6 bases). The CDR3 sequence is 14 residues long. V was cut by 4 bases and J by 3 bases, with 13 bases left in between. Germline V gene lookup returns CDR1 LGHDT and CDR2 YNNKEL (reference sequence). Here the CDR3 DNA reads TGTGCCAGCAGCCTCGCTAGGGGACTCTACGAGCAGTACTTC. Translation: CASSLARGLYEQYF.

In its sample, this clonotype was seen a few times. The chain links TRBV19 to TRBJ2-4, with D uncertain. The germline CDR1 and CDR2 sequences are LNHDA and SQIVND (reference sequence). V lost 5 bases to trimming and J lost 7 bases, with 15 bases between them. The CDR3 covers 14 residues. CDR3 residues: CASSGQERWNIQYF. The CDR3, as DNA: TGTGCCAGTAGTGGCCAGGAGAGGTGGAACATTCAGTACTTC.

The chain joins TRBV9 to TRBJ2-1; D is unresolved. The CDR3 has 12 residues. The germline gives CDR1 SGDLS, CDR2 YYNGEE. V dropped 1 base and J dropped 6 bases, with 5 bases sitting between them. The CDR3 DNA sequence: TGTGCCAGCAGCGTATGGGGCAATGAGCAGTTCTTC. Encoded protein: CASSVWGNEQFF.

The chain is built from TRBV5-6 and TRBJ1-2; no clear D. The germline CDR1 and CDR2 sequences are SGHDT and YYEEEE. The V end was cut by 0 bases, the J end by 4 bases, with 7 bases between. The CDR3 covers 13 residues. The CDR3 loop reads CASSLEQRYGYTF. As DNA, the CDR3 is TGTGCCAGCAGCTTGGAACAGCGCTATGGCTACACCTTC.

The chain employs TRBV10-2 and TRBJ2-1; D might be TRBD2 (6 bases). The CDR3 contains 14 residues. CDR1 WSHSY and CDR2 SAAADI come from the germline V gene. The ends were cut back, 5 bases at V and 5 bases at J, with 13 bases in the middle. The DNA of the CDR3 is TGCGCCAGCAGTATCGGGAGCATCGACAATGAGCAGTTCTTC. Translation gives CASSIGSIDNEQFF.

At least ten counts were recorded for this clonotype. The chain joins TRBV7-9 to TRBJ1-1; perhaps TRBD1 as D (5 bases). The CDR3 contains 14 residues. CDR1 and CDR2 from the germline V gene are SEHNR and FQNEAQ (reference sequence). V lost 7 bases to trimming and J lost 4 bases, with 16 bases between them. The CDR3 sequence: CASTQRGSGTEAFF. CDR3 sequence (DNA): TGTGCCAGCACCCAACGGGGGTCAGGCACTGAAGCTTTCTTT.

J is TRBJ1-5 and V is TRBV27, with D possibly being TRBD1 (5 bases). Germline CDR1 reads MNHEY; CDR2 reads SMNVEV (reference sequence). The CDR3 totals 13 residues. Trimming took off 3 bases at V and 6 bases at J, with 9 bases between the two ends. The CDR3 sequence: CASSLSGAQPQHF. DNA for the CDR3: TGTGCCAGCAGTTTGTCCGGGGCTCAGCCCCAGCATTTT.

The rearrangement joins TRBV7-2 to TRBJ2-3; 7 nucleotides line up with TRBD2. This CDR3 is built from 14 residues. Germline V CDR1 and CDR2: SGHTA, FQGNSA. The trim removed 5 bases at V and 3 bases at J, leaving 5 bases unmatched. CDR3 DNA sequence: TGTGCCAGCAGCACATCGGGGGGTACAGATACGCAGTATTTT. Its protein is CASSTSGGTDTQYF.

The V call is TRBV7-2, the J call TRBJ2-7, with D tentatively TRBD1 or TRBD2 (5 bases each). V was clipped by 1 base and J by 1 base, with 14 bases between them. CDR3 size: 16 residues. CDR1 is SGHTA, CDR2 FQGNSA, per germline. The CDR3 loop reads CASSLVGGTGSYEQYF. CDR3 sequence (DNA): TGTGCCAGCAGCTTAGTAGGTGGGACGGGTTCCTACGAGCAGTACTTC.

About this clonotype: Since a much larger clone is just one base distant, this may be a read error. The chain couples TRBV12-2 to TRBJ2-7; the tabulated D call, TRBD1, remains unverified against the DNA. TRBV12-2 is designated a pseudogene. CDR3 size: 13 residues. Written as DNA, the CDR3 is TGTGCAAGTCGCTTATGCCCGGGGTACGAGCAGAACTTC. Translation: CASRLCPGYEQNF.